This T cell receptor (beta chain) was captured by sequencing in a study of a mutant IDH1 vaccine in newly diagnosed glioma. Study-wide context: Therapy received beforehand was radiotherapy, temozolomide, or both, with most patients given both. Visit V13 took place at week 47, and visit V12 happened at week 35.

Of note for this clone: Its antigen is not known.

As for time point: week 35, safety follow-up. Doses comprised 300 ug of mutant IDH1 20-mer peptide each, plus topical imiquimod. Patients received eight vaccinations in weeks 1, 3, 5, 7, 11, 15, 19, 23. Data came from immunoSEQ multiplex PCR; TCRdb stores just in-frame clones and leaves some out. The table records 45,000 to 60,000 clones, around 89% of them present only once. Specimen: PBMCs, collected from a glioma patient whose treatment included an IDH1 peptide vaccine. The sequence derives from a woman in her thirties or forties with glioma.

CDR3 coding DNA: TGTGCCAGCAGTCCCGGGACTAGCGGGAGACGAGAGACCCAGTACTTC. It yields the protein CASSPGTSGRRETQYF. This chain uses TRBV27 with TRBJ2-5, with 14 positions matching TRBD2. This CDR3 region has 16 residues. Trimming removed 5 bases from V and 4 bases from J; junction bases left unmatched: 6. CDR1 MNHEY and CDR2 SMNVEV come from the germline V gene (reference sequence).